This T cell receptor (beta chain) was sequenced during a study of shared clonotypes between healthy human individuals (dated by TCRdb to the early 2020s). Study-wide context: Three men and a couple of women, aged 18 to 49 years, made up the cohort. For each donor, CD4 naive and CD4 memory were each given three plates, CD8 naive was given two plates, and CD8 memory was given one plate. Between about 0.8 and 8.9 billion PBMCs per donor were obtained by leukapheresis. To estimate repertoire size and how much clonotype sharing occurs between individuals, the study deeply sequenced the blood TCR repertoires of a handful of healthy adults. To increase sequencing depth and limit assay-specific biases, different laboratories used diverse techniques to prepare libraries and sequence TCR repertoires.

The donors were healthy, HIV-negative adults who had no recently reported acute infections or vaccinations. Only Caucasian adults living in Nashville, Tennessee, USA were represented among the donors. CD4+ T cells were enriched by magnetic negative selection; naive cells were then positively selected on CD45RA, and the negative fraction formed the memory subset. Blood was obtained by leukapheresis, after which PBMCs were separated by Ficoll-Histopaque density gradient centrifugation and cryopreserved in liquid nitrogen vapor phase. Analytical flow cytometry was used to check the purity and quantity of every magnetically sorted T cell population. From each sorted fraction, genomic DNA was isolated and quantified by UV absorbance on a Nanodrop 2000c. The investigation overall reported the following: Larger estimated clonotype richness was generally found for naive subsets than for memory subsets. Pairwise subsampling indicated that sequencing depth was expected to affect the degree of clonotype sharing among donors. Compared with non-shared clonotypes, clonotypes shared by all four sorted-subset donors had higher generation probabilities. Incomplete sequencing was indicated by rarefaction of sorted-subset datasets, despite the large sequencing depth. Sampling was restricted to blood, and TCR repertoires in tissue are likely to differ from TCR repertoires in blood. Across several donors, around 5% of naive CD4, approximately 3.6% of naive CD8, around 2.5% of memory CD4, and roughly 0.41% of memory CD8 clonotypes were shared. The genetic and exposure-history diversity represented was limited by the small number of donors.

About this clone itself: It has no known antigen specificity. The record has no base qualities; no much larger clone is one base away. The sample contains more than one DNA sequence encoding this CDR3.

Using the deep immunoSEQ assay, TCR CDR3 regions were amplified from genomic DNA by multiplex PCR. Genomic DNA extracted from each cell subset was distributed evenly over all wells of several immunoSEQ 96-well plates, and each plate served as one replicate. For sorted subsets, about 210 ng of genomic DNA, equivalent to 25,000 to 35,000 T cell genomes, went into each replicate PCR. The purified libraries were quantified using a Qubit 3.0 fluorometer, sized with a Bioanalyzer 2100, and then quantified again using the KAPA Library Quantification kit. Every immunoSEQ 96-well plate was sequenced on a separate single-read 150-cycle Illumina NextSeq 550 flow cell. Regarding the original processing steps: Because the immunoSEQ output held only junctional sequences and lacked quality scores, the filtering could not match the filtering applied to full-length reads. Sequences were annotated with PyIR, a Python wrapper for IgBLAST v1.9, and V/J genes and CDR3 were assigned using IMGT germline references. Reads were filtered out if the reads had weak V/J assignments (E-value above 1e-6), no CDR3, stop codons, out-of-frame junctions, or ambiguous translated residues. V3J clonotypes were defined as sequences sharing an identical inferred V gene, J gene, and CDR3 amino acid sequence. To compute the percentage overlap between repertoires, the number of shared unique clonotypes was divided by the size of the smaller repertoire. Repertoire richness was assessed with RTK rarefaction, the Chao1 estimator, and Recon v2.1 estimates of unobserved clonotypes. For all TCRbeta clonotypes obtained by the gDNA method from a few donors, generation probabilities were computed with OLGA. TCRdb took over this immuneACCESS table, retaining in-frame rearrangements with V and J assigned. Such tables are incomplete; in checked studies, under half of the missing clones stem from an unresolved V gene, and the remainder is unexplained. That table gives V, J and clone size, and the DNA gave D and trimming. A total of hundreds of thousands of clones appear in this sample, 60% to 80% of them only once. Around 1.8% of the sample is in the top ten clones.

Via the germline V gene, CDR1 is SGHRS and CDR2 YFSETQ. Including cysteine and phenylalanine, the CDR3 has 14 amino acids. Here the CDR3 DNA is all that survives: 42 bases in frame from base 1. V is cut back by 4 bases and J by 3 bases, with 2 bases in the junction unmatched. The receptor was derived from a woman in her twenties or thirties in good health. The chain couples TRBV5-1 to TRBJ2-5; the central 11 bases match TRBD2. What was sequenced was memory CD4+ T cells sorted from blood. The cell subset or site label, as the study defines it: CD45RA-negative fraction. The nucleotides read TGCGCCAGCAGCGCGGGACTAGCGGAAGAGACCCAGTACTTC. It translates to CASSAGLAEETQYF.